This TCR beta chain is drawn from a study of T-cell memory formation after mild COVID-19. The V and J ends lost 3 bases and 4 bases respectively, with 12 bases between them. Germline V gives CDR1 MGHRA, CDR2 YSYEKL. The CDR3 is made up of 15 amino acids. Worth noting for this clonotype: Its antigen is not identified.

TCRdb recomputed calls from the 5' RACE reads with MiXCR, one row per CDR3 protein. The sample lists roughly 48,000 distinct CDR3 sequences; around 25% were seen once. Study-level findings and limits: Balance between CD4 and CD8 was seen in clones contracting day 15 to 85, and a CD4+ lean was seen in later expanders.

The specimen sequenced was PBMCs or a T cell subset sorted from them (not recorded which). This TCR came from a man aged 18 to 30 who had mild COVID-19 (a few samples of this study predate the infection). Cell type and time point are not known. V gene TRBV4-1 combines with J gene TRBJ1-4; D call uncertain. This chain's CDR3 is CASSHRWVGNEKLFF. The CDR3 DNA is TGCGCCAGCAGCCACCGCTGGGTAGGTAATGAAAAACTGTTTTTT.